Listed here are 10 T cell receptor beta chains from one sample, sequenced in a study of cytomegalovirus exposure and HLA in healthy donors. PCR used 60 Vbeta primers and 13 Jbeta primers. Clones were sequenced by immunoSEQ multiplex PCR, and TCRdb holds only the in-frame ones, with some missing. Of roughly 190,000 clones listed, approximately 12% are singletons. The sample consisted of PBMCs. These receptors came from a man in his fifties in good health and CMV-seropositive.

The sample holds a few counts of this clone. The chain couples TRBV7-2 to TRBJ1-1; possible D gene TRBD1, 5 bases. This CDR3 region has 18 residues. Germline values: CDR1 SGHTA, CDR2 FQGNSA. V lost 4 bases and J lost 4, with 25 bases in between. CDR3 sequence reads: CASSSRDWRRVRGTEAFF. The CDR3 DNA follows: TGTGCCAGCAGCTCTAGGGATTGGCGGAGGGTAAGGGGCACTGAAGCTTTCTTT.

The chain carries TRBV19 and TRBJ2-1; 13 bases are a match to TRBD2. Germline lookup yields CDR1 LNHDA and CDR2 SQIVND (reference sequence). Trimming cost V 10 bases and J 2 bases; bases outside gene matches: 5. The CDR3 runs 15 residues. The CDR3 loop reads CATRLAGGTYNEQFF. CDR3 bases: TGTGCCACCAGACTAGCGGGGGGAACCTACAATGAGCAGTTCTTC. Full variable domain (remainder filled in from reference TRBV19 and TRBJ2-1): DGGITQSPKYLFRKEGQNVTLSCEQNLNHDAMYWYRQDPGQGLRLIYYSQIVNDFQKGDIAEGYSVSREKKESFPLTVTSAQKNPTAFYLCATRLAGGTYNEQFFGPGTRLTVL.

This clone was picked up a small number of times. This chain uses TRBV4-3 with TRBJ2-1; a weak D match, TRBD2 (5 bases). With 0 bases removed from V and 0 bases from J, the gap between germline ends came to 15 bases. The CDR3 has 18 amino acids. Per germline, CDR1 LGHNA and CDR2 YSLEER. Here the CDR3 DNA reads TGCGCCAGCAGCCAAGATCTAGGGTTTGGGAGCTCCTACAATGAGCAGTTCTTC. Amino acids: CASSQDLGFGSSYNEQFF.

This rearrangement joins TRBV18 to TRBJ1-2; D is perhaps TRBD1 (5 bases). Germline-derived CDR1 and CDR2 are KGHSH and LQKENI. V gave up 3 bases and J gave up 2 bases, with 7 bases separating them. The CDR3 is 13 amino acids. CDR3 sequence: CASSPRQNYGYTF. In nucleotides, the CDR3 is TGTGCCAGCTCACCCCGACAGAACTATGGCTACACCTTC.

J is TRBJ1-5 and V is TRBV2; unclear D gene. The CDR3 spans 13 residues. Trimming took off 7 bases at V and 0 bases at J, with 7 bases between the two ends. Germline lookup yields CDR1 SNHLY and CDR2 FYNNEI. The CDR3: CASMGFSNQPQHF. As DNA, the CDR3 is TGTGCCAGCATGGGCTTTAGCAATCAGCCCCAGCATTTT. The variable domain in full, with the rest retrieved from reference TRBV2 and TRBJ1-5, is EPEVTQTPSHQVTQMGQEVILRCVPISNHLYFYWYRQILGQKVEFLVSFYNNEISEKSEIFDDQFSVERPDGSNFTLKIRSTKLEDSAMYFCASMGFSNQPQHFGDGTRLSIL.

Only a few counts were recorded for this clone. The CDR3 coding sequence is TGTGCCATCAGTGAGCGCCGGCAGGGGGACACTGAAGCTTTCTTT. It yields the protein CAISERRQGDTEAFF. The chain combines TRBV10-3 with TRBJ1-1; TRBD1 aligns across 7 bases. The CDR3 has 15 residues. Per germline, CDR1 ENHRY and CDR2 SYGVKD. J lost 3 bases, V lost 2 bases, and 6 bases had no gene match.

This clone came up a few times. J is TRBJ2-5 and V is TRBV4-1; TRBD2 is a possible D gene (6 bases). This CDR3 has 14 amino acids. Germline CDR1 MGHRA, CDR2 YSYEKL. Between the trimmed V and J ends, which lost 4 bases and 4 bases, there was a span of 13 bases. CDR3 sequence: CASSRAQGGETQYF. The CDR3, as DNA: TGCGCCAGCAGCCGCGCCCAGGGAGGAGAGACCCAGTACTTC.

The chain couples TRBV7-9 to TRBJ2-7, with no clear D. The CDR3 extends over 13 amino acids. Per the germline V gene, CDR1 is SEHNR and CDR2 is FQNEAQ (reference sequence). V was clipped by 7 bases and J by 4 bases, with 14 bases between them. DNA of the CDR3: TGTGCCAGCAATGGCAGAACCTCATACGAGCAGTACTTC. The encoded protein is CASNGRTSYEQYF.

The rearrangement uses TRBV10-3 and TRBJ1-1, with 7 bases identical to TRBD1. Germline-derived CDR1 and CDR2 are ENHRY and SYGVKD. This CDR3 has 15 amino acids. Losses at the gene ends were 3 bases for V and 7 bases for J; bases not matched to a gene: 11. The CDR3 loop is CAISENGQAHIEAFF. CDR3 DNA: TGTGCCATCAGTGAAAACGGACAGGCCCATATTGAAGCTTTCTTT.

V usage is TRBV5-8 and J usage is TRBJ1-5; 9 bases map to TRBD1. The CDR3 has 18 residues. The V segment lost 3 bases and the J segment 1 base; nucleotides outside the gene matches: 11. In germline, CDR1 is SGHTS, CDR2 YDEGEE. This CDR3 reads CASSSPGQGVVSNQPQHF. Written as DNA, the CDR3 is TGTGCCAGCAGCTCACCGGGACAGGGAGTTGTCAGCAATCAGCCCCAGCATTTT.